This T cell receptor (beta chain) came from a study of identifying expanded T cells in peripheral blood. Study results and caveats: Differentially abundant clones: about 1.2 between replicates, approximately 15 at around 14 days, under 25 at four.

With regard to this clone: The antigen is unknown.

The data were produced by immunoSEQ multiplex PCR, yet TCRdb's version contains in-frame clones alone and is incomplete. In the table there are approximately 80,000 clones, about four fifths of which are singletons. V shed 3 bases, J shed 0 bases, and the junction held 7 bases outside the gene matches. The CDR3 totals 16 residues. Germline lookup yields CDR1 SGDLS and CDR2 YYNGEE. The chain employs TRBV9 and TRBJ2-5; 8 nucleotides align to TRBD1. The sequencing input was blood. This sequence originates from a person aged 18 to 69 in good health. The CDR3 sequence: CASSAERTGYQETQYF. In nucleotides, the CDR3 is TGTGCCAGCAGCGCCGAAAGGACAGGGTACCAAGAGACCCAGTACTTC.